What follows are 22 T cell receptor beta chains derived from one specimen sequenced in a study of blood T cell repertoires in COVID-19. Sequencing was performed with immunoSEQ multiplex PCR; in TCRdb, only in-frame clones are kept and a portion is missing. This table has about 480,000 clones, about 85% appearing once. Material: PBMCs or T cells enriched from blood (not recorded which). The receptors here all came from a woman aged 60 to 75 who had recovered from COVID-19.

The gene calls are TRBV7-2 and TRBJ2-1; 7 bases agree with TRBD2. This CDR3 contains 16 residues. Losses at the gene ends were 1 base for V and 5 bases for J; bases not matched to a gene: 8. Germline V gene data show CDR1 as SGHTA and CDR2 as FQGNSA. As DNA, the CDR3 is TGTGCCAGCAGCTTAGGGACTAGACCGCCCCACAATGAGCAGTTCTTC. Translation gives CASSLGTRPPHNEQFF.

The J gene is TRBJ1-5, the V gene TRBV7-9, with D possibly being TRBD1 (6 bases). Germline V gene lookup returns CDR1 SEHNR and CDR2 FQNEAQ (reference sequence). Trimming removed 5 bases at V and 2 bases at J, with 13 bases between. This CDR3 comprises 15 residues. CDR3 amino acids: CASSGMDRGNQPQHF. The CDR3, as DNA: TGTGCCAGCAGCGGAATGGACAGAGGCAATCAGCCCCAGCATTTT.

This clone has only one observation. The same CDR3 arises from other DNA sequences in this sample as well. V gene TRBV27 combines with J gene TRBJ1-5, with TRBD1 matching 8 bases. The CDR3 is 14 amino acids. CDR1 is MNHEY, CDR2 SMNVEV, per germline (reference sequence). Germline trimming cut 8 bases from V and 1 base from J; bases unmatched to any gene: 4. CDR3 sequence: CASSRTGSNQPQHF. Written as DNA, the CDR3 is TGTGCCAGCTCTAGGACAGGGAGCAATCAGCCCCAGCATTTT.

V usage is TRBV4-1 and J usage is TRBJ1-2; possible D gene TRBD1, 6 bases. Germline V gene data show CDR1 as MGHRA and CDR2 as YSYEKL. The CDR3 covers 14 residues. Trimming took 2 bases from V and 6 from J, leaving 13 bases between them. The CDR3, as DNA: TGCGCCAGCAGCCAAATGGGAGGGGGAAATGGCTACACCTTC. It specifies CASSQMGGGNGYTF.

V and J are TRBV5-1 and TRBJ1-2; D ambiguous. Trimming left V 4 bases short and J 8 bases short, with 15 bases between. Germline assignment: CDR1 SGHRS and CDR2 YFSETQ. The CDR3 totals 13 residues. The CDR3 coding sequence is TGCGCCAGCAGCGGTGGACTCTCAAGGGGCTACACCTTC. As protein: CASSGGLSRGYTF. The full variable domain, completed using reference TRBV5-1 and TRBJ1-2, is KAGVTQTPRYLIKTRGQQVTLSCSPISGHRSVSWYQQTPGQGLQFLFEYFSETQRNKGNFPGRFSGRQFSNSRSEMNVSTLELGDSALYLCASSGGLSRGYTFGSGTRLTVV.

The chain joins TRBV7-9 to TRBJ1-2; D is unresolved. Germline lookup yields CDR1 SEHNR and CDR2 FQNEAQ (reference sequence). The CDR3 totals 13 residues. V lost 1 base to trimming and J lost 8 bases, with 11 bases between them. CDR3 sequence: CASSLVGDRGYTF. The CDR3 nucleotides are TGTGCCAGCAGCTTAGTGGGAGATCGCGGCTACACCTTC.

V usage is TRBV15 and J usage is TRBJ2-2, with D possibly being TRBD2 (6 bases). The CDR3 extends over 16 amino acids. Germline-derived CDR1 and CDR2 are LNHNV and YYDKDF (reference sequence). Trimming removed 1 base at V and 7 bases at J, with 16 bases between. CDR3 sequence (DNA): TGTGCCACCAGCAGAGTGGGGGGTCTGATGGGCGGGGAGCTGTTTTTT. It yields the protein CATSRVGGLMGGELFF.

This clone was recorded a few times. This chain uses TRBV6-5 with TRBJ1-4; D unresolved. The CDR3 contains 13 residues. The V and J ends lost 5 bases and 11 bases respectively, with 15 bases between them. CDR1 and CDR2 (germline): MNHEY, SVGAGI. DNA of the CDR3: TGTGCCAGCAGTCCCTATCGAGCGGGCAAACTGTTTTTT. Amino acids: CASSPYRAGKLFF.

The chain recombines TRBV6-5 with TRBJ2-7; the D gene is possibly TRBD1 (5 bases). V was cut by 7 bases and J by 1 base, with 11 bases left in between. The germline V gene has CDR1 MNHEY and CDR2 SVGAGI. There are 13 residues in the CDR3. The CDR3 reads CASTMTVSYEQYF. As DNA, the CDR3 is TGTGCCAGCACCATGACAGTTTCCTACGAGCAGTACTTC.

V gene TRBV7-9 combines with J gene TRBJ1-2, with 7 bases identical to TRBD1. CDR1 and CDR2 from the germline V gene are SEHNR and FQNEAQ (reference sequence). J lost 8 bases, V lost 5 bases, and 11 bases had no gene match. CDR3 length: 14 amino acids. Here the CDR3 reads CASSPSVAGGGYTF. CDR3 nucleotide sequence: TGTGCCAGCAGCCCTAGCGTGGCAGGGGGAGGCTACACCTTC.

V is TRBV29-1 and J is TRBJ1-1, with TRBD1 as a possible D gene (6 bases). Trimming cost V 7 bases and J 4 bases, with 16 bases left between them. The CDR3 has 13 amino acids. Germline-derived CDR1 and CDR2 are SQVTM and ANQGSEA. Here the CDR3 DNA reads TGCAGCGCCACGAGGGGGGGTGCCACTGAAGCTTTCTTT. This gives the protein CSATRGGATEAFF.

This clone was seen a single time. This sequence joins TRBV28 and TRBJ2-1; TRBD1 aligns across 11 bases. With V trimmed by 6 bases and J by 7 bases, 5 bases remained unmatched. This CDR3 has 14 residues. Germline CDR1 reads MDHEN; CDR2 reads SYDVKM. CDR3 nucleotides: TGTGCCAGCAGAGGACAGGGGGCGGGGAATGAGCAGTTCTTC. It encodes CASRGQGAGNEQFF.

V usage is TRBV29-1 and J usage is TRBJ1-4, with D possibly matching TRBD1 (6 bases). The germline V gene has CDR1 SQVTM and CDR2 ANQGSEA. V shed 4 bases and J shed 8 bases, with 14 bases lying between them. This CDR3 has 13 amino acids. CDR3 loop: CSVAGVGREKLFF. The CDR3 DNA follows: TGCAGCGTTGCAGGGGTAGGGCGAGAAAAACTGTTTTTT.

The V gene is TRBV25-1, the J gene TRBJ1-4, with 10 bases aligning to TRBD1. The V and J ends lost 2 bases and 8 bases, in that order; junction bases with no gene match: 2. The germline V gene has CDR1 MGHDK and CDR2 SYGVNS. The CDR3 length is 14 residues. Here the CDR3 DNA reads TGTGCCAGCAGTGAAGACAGGGGGCCAGAAAAACTGTTTTTT. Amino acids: CASSEDRGPEKLFF.

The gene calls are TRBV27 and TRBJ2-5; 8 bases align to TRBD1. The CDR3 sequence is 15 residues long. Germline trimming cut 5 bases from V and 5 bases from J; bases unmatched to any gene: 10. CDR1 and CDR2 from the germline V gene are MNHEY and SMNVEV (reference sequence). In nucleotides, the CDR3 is TGTGCCAGCAGTCCCCGGGACAGGAGCACGGAGACCCAGTACTTC. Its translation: CASSPRDRSTETQYF.

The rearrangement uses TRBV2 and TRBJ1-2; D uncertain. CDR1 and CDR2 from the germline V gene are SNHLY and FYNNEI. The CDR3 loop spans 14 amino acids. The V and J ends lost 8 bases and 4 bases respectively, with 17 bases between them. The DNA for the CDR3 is TGTGCCAGCGCGACATCGTTTGATGGCTATGGCTACACCTTC. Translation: CASATSFDGYGYTF.

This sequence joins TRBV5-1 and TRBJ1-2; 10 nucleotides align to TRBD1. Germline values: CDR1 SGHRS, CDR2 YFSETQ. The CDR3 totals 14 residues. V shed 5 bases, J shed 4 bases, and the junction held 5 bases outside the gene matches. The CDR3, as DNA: TGCGCCAGCAGGGAGACAGGGGGCGGCTATGGCTACACCTTC. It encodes CASRETGGGYGYTF.

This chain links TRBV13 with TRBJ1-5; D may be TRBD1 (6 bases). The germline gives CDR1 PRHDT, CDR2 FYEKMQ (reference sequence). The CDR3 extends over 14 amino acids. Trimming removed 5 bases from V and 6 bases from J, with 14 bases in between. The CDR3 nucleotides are TGTGCCAGCAGCAAGGGGGGGGAAGCTCAGCCCCAGCATTTT. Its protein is CASSKGGEAQPQHF.

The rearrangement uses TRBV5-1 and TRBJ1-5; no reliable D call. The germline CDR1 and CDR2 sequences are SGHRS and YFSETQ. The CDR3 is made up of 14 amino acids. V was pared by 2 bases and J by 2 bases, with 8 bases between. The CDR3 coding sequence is TGCGCCAGCAGCTTTGGGGAGGGCAATCAGCCCCAGCATTTT. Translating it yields CASSFGEGNQPQHF.

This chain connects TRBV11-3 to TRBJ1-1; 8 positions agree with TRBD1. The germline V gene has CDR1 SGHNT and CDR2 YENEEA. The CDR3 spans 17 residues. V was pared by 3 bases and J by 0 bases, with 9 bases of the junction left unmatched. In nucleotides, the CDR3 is TGTGCCAGCAGCTTCCGATCGACAGGGGCCATGAACACTGAAGCTTTCTTT. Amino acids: CASSFRSTGAMNTEAFF.

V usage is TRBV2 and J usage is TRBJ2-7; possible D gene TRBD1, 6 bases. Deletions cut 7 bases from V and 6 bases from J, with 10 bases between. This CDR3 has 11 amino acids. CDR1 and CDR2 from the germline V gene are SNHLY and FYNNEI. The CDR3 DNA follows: TGTGCCAGCAAGGGACAAGGCGAGCAGTACGTC. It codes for CASKGQGEQYV.

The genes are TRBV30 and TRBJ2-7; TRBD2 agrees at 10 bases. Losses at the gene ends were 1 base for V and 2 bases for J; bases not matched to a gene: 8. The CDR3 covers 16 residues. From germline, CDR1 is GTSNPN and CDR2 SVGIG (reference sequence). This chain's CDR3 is CAWSGGSGLAAYEQYV. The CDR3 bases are TGTGCCTGGAGTGGGGGCTCCGGACTAGCGGCCTACGAGCAGTACGTC.